Sequencing of this T cell receptor (beta chain) was carried out in a study of CD8+ T cells in alopecia areata. Sequencing templates came from extracted RNA that was reverse transcribed into cDNA. The data were produced by immunoSEQ multiplex PCR, yet TCRdb's version contains in-frame clones alone and is incomplete. The sample includes about 180,000 clones, just under 60% of them seen just once. The CDR3 extends over 15 amino acids. Germline assignment: CDR1 MDHEN and CDR2 SYDVKM. V lost 4 bases and J lost 3, with 10 bases in between. The sample here was CD4+ T cells sorted from blood, taken at week 0. J is TRBJ1-6 and V is TRBV28, with D uncertain. This clonotype was sampled from a human donor with alopecia areata. The DNA for the CDR3 is TGTGCCAGCAGTTACGGACCCAACTATAATTCACCCCTCCACTTT. Translating gives CASSYGPNYNSPLHF.